This T cell receptor beta chain was observed in a study of blood T cell repertoires in COVID-19. The overall study: There were acute and convalescent COVID-19 samples, and they came from the United States, Italy and Spain. The analysed material was cDNA or gDNA that came from T cells, B-cell-depleted T cells, or PBMCs.

Per the original data handling: Amplification from reference gene primers served as the basis for estimated nucleated cell counts. Using immunoSEQ multiplex PCR, the repertoire was profiled, and TCRdb retains in-frame clones only, with some absent. For V, J and clone size, that table is used; D and trimming come from the DNA. The sample holds about 220,000 clones; around 82% are singletons and the top ten take roughly 3%. Germline trimming cut 8 bases from V and 4 bases from J; bases unmatched to any gene: 7. Germline lookup yields CDR1 MNHEY and CDR2 SVGAGI. This CDR3 comprises 14 residues. The source is a woman younger than 45 who had recovered from COVID-19. Sequencing input: peripheral blood. The J gene is TRBJ1-4, the V gene TRBV6-5, with 7 positions matching TRBD1. CDR3 residues: CASAKTGFNEKLFF. The CDR3 coding sequence is TGTGCCAGCGCTAAGACAGGGTTTAATGAAAAACTGTTTTTT.